The 11 T cell receptor beta chains presented below share a single source sample, sequenced in a study of CD8+ T cells in alopecia areata. The treatment is: oral pan-JAK inhibitor, 5-10 mg twice daily. RNA was extracted and reverse transcribed into cDNA as the sequencing template. The repertoire was sequenced with immunoSEQ multiplex PCR; TCRdb's copy has only in-frame clones and lacks some. Among fewer than 150,000 clones listed, 80% to 90% were seen once. The sample in question was CD8+ T cells sorted from blood, obtained at week 4, from a patient treated with tofacitinib. Receptors originate from a human donor with alopecia areata.

This clone was recorded once. This chain links TRBV5-1 with TRBJ1-4; the D is unclear. From germline, CDR1 is SGHRS and CDR2 YFSETQ. Trimming pared 2 bases from V and 0 bases from J, leaving 17 bases between. CDR3 length equals 18 residues. DNA of the CDR3: TGCGCCAGCAGCTTAAACCGACAAATCCATGCAACTAATGAAAAACTGTTTTTT. Encoded protein: CASSLNRQIHATNEKLFF.

This clone was recorded once. This rearrangement joins TRBV5-4 to TRBJ2-5; D gene uncertain. Trimming took 4 bases from V and 2 from J, leaving 12 bases between them. Germline V CDR1 and CDR2: SGHNT, YYREEE (reference sequence). The CDR3 runs to 14 residues. The CDR3 DNA sequence: TGTGCCAGCAGCCCTATGGGCCTTCAAGAGACCCAGTACTTC. As protein: CASSPMGLQETQYF.

V is TRBV29-1 and J is TRBJ2-7; 7 bases are shared with TRBD2. The V segment lost 3 bases and the J segment 6 bases; nucleotides outside the gene matches: 8. Per the germline V gene, CDR1 is SQVTM and CDR2 is ANQGSEA. The CDR3 covers 13 residues. DNA for the CDR3: TGCAGCGTTGAGCTAGTAGGGAGGGCCGAGCAGTACTTC. It translates to CSVELVGRAEQYF.

This chain joins TRBV2 and TRBJ2-7; D unresolved. V dropped 6 bases and J dropped 3 bases, with 6 bases sitting between them. Germline V CDR1 and CDR2: SNHLY, FYNNEI. This CDR3 comprises 11 residues. The CDR3 region has the DNA TGTGCCAGCAGCGACCACTACGAGCAGTACTTC. Its protein product is CASSDHYEQYF. The variable domain in full, completed from reference TRBV2 and TRBJ2-7, reads EPEVTQTPSHQVTQMGQEVILRCVPISNHLYFYWYRQILGQKVEFLVSFYNNEISEKSEIFDDQFSVERPDGSNFTLKIRSTKLEDSAMYFCASSDHYEQYFGPGTRLTVT.

The chain couples TRBV5-1 to TRBJ2-4; D is ambiguous. V was pared by 0 bases and J by 6 bases, with 13 bases between. The CDR3 is 15 amino acids. CDR1 is SGHRS and CDR2 is YFSETQ in the germline V gene. The CDR3 loop is CASSLGRDPRNIQYF. The CDR3 nucleotides are TGCGCCAGCAGCTTGGGAAGGGATCCAAGAAACATTCAGTACTTC.

This CDR3 reads CASSQDGQGPTGELFF. CDR3 DNA: TGCGCCAGCAGCCAAGATGGGCAGGGCCCCACCGGGGAGCTGTTTTTT. The chain joins TRBV4-3 to TRBJ2-2, with D possibly matching TRBD1 (5 bases). Germline loops: CDR1 LGHNA, CDR2 YSLEER. The CDR3 is 16 residues long. Trimming stripped 0 bases from V and 4 bases from J, with 12 bases between.

The chain is built from TRBV5-1 and TRBJ1-5; D is possibly TRBD1 (5 bases). The germline V and J ends were trimmed by 4 bases and 3 bases, with 14 bases remaining between them. CDR1 SGHRS and CDR2 YFSETQ come from the germline V gene. This CDR3 comprises 15 residues. This CDR3 is CASSPNGAVNQPQHF. CDR3 nucleotides: TGCGCCAGCAGCCCCAACGGGGCAGTCAATCAGCCCCAGCATTTT.

The chain recombines TRBV7-6 with TRBJ2-1; D is unresolved. Germline V CDR1 and CDR2: SGHVS, FNYEAQ. The germline V and J ends were trimmed by 1 base and 7 bases, with 5 bases remaining between them. This CDR3 is built from 12 residues. The CDR3 nucleotides are TGTGCCAGCAGCTTAGTTGCTAATGAGCAGTTCTTC. It codes for CASSLVANEQFF.

V usage is TRBV27 and J usage is TRBJ2-5; no clear D. The CDR3 has 15 residues. V was trimmed by 2 bases and J by 3 bases, leaving 13 bases between them. CDR1 MNHEY and CDR2 SMNVEV come from the germline V gene (reference sequence). In DNA form, the CDR3 reads TGTGCCAGCAGTTTACTCACTGACTCGAAAGAGACCCAGTACTTC. Amino acid sequence: CASSLLTDSKETQYF.

The chain carries TRBV5-1 and TRBJ2-7, with TRBD1 matching 7 bases. The V and J ends lost 4 bases and 0 bases, in that order; junction bases with no gene match: 4. Germline CDR1 reads SGHRS; CDR2 reads YFSETQ. CDR3 size: 14 residues. CDR3 sequence (DNA): TGCGCCAGCAGCACCAGGGGGAGCTCCTACGAGCAGTACTTC. Its translation: CASSTRGSSYEQYF.

J is TRBJ2-3 and V is TRBV6-1; TRBD1 might be the D (6 bases). The V end lost 3 bases, the J end lost 5 bases, and 9 bases lay between the germline ends. This CDR3 has 13 residues. Germline CDR1 MNHNS, CDR2 SASEGT. DNA for the CDR3: TGTGCCAGCAGTGACAGGGGCGAAGATACGCAGTATTTT. It yields the protein CASSDRGEDTQYF.